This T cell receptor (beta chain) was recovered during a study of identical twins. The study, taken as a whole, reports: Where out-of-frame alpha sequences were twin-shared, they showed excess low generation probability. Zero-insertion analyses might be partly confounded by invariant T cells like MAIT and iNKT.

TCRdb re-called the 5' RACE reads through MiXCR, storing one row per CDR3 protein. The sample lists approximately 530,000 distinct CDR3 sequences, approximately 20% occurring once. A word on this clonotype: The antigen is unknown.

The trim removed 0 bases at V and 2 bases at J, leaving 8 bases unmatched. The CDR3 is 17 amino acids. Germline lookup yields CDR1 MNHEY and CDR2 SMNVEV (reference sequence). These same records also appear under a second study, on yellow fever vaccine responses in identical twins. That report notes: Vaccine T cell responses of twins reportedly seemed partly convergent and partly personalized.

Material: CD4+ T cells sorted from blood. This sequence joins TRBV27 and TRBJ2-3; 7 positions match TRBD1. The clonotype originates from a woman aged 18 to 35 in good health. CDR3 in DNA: TGTGCCAGCAGTTTATCTTCGGGCAGGGGGAACACAGATACGCAGTATTTT. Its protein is CASSLSSGRGNTDTQYF.